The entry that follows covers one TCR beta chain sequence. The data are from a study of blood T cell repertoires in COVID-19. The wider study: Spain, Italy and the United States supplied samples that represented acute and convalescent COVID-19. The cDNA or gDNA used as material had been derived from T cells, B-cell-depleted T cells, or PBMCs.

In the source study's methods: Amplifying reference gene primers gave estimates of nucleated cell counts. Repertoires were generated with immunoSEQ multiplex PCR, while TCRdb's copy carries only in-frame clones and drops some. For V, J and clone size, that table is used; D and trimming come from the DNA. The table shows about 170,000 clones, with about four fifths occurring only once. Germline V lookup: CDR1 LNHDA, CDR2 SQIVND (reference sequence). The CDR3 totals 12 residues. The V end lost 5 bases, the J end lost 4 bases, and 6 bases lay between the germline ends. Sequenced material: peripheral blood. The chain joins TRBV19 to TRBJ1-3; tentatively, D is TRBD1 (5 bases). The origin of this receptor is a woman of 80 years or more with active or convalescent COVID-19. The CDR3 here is CASSPGGNTIYF. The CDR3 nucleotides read TGTGCCAGTAGTCCAGGGGGAAACACCATATATTTT. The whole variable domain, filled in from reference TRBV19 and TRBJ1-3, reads DGGITQSPKYLFRKEGQNVTLSCEQNLNHDAMYWYRQDPGQGLRLIYYSQIVNDFQKGDIAEGYSVSREKKESFPLTVTSAQKNPTAFYLCASSPGGNTIYFGEGSWLTVV.